The 6 T cell receptor beta chains in this list originate from one sample, sequenced in a study of shared clonotypes between healthy human individuals (dated by TCRdb to the early 2020s). The library was obtained by the immunoSEQ multiplex PCR assay. TCRdb obtained this table from immuneACCESS and retained in-frame rearrangements with V and J assigned. These tables miss some clones; where compared with another copy, unresolved V genes account for less than half of the shortfall, and the remainder is unexplained. The sample table contains hundreds of thousands of clones; only one count was recorded for over 65% of them. The leading ten clones occupy 1.5% to 2% of the sample. The sample comprised memory CD4+ T cells sorted from blood. In the paper's terms, the cell subset or site label means: CD45RA-negative fraction. The origin of the receptors is a woman aged 25 to 39 in good health.

V and J are TRBV5-5 and TRBJ2-7; 8 bases fit TRBD1. Germline trimming cut 4 bases from V and 3 bases from J; bases unmatched to any gene: 15. This CDR3 spans 17 amino acids. Germline loops: CDR1 SGHKS, CDR2 YYEKEE (reference sequence). The CDR3 region is CASSHTPSGTGYYEQYF. The CDR3 DNA reads TGTGCCAGCAGCCATACCCCTTCCGGGACAGGCTACTACGAGCAGTACTTC.

This sequence joins TRBV28 and TRBJ1-2; D is unclear. This CDR3 is built from 12 residues. Germline V gene data show CDR1 as MDHEN and CDR2 as SYDVKM. Deletions cut 5 bases from V and 4 bases from J, with 8 bases between. CDR3 residues: CASSNNFYGYTF. CDR3 DNA: TGTGCCAGCAGTAATAATTTCTATGGCTACACCTTC.

The chain employs TRBV5-7 and TRBJ2-6, with D hard to call. TRBV5-7 is flagged as an ORF with uncertain function. The V end lost 8 bases, the J end lost 5 bases, and 14 bases lay between the germline ends. The length of the CDR3 is 14 residues. This CDR3 reads CASCVQSRANVLTF. The CDR3 DNA follows: TGTGCCAGTTGCGTACAAAGTCGGGCCAACGTCCTGACTTTC.

This sequence joins TRBV5-1 and TRBJ2-3; 8 bases align to TRBD2. Unmatched junction bases numbered 4, after V lost 0 bases and J lost 1 base. The CDR3 loop spans 16 amino acids. The V gene's germline CDR1 is SGHRS and CDR2 YFSETQ. The CDR3 sequence: CASSLAAGVGTDTQYF. CDR3 bases: TGCGCCAGCAGCTTGGCAGCGGGAGTTGGCACAGATACGCAGTATTTT.

The genes are TRBV5-1 and TRBJ1-1; 7 bases are shared with TRBD1. Per the germline V gene, CDR1 is SGHRS and CDR2 is YFSETQ. The CDR3 length is 16 residues. Unmatched junction bases numbered 10, after V lost 4 bases and J lost 1 base. In DNA, the CDR3 is TGCGCCAGCAGCGGGGGGTATGGGACAGCGAACACTGAAGCTTTCTTT. This encodes CASSGGYGTANTEAFF.

The chain recombines TRBV6-1 with TRBJ1-2, with 9 bases identical to TRBD1. The CDR3 spans 14 residues. CDR1 and CDR2 from the germline V gene are MNHNS and SASEGT. Trimming took 6 bases from V and 6 from J; bases not matched to a gene: 8. CDR3 nucleotides: TGTGCCAGCAGGGAAACAGGGGGCGCAAATGGCTACACCTTC. Translated, it gives CASRETGGANGYTF.